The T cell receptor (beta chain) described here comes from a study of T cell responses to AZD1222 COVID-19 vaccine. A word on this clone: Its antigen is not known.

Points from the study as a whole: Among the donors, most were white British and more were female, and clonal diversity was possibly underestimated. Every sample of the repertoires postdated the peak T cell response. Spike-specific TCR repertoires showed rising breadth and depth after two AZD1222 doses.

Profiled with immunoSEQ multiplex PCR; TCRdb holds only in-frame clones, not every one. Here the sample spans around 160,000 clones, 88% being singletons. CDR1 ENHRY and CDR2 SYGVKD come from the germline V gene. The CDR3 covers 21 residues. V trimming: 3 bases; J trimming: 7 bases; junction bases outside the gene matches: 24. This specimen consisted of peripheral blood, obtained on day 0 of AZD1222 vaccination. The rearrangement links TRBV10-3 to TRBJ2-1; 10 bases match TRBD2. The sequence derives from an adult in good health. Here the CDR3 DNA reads TGTGCCATCAGTGACAGACCCCCCGGTGGACTAGCGGAGACGCGGAGGAATGAGCAGTTCTTC. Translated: CAISDRPPGGLAETRRNEQFF.